This TCR beta chain appears in the sequencing data of a study of blood T cell repertoires in COVID-19. Turning to the study itself: Sample material is recorded as cDNA or gDNA derived from T cells, B-cell-depleted T cells, or PBMCs.

The study counted Cohort 3 donors as recovered given two negative PCRs, clearance, or symptom resolution. The CDR3 has 15 residues. V was shortened by 0 bases and J by 5 bases, with 11 bases between the two germline ends. In germline, CDR1 is LGHDT, CDR2 YNNKEL (reference sequence). Measured with immunoSEQ multiplex PCR; TCRdb has only the in-frame clones, and not every one. The table shows about 380,000 clones, with more than 70% occurring only once. This clonotype originated in a woman younger than 30 who had recovered from COVID-19. Specimen: PBMCs or T cells enriched from blood (not recorded which). V gene TRBV3-1 (or the pseudogene TRBV3-2) combines with J gene TRBJ1-5, with D possibly TRBD1 on 5 matching bases. The CDR3 spells CASSQDQGWDQPQHF. The CDR3 DNA sequence: TGTGCCAGCAGCCAAGATCAGGGTTGGGATCAGCCCCAGCATTTT.